This passage covers 30 T cell receptor beta chains from one sample sequenced in a study of blood T cell repertoires in COVID-19. Method: immunoSEQ multiplex PCR; TCRdb's copy keeps in-frame clones and lacks some. In the table there are around 300,000 clones, more than 80% of which are singletons. The material sequenced was peripheral blood. Receptors were obtained from a woman aged 45-60 years with COVID-19, enrolled during active disease.

The chain links TRBV7-2 to TRBJ2-1, with D tentatively TRBD1 (5 bases). The germline V gene has CDR1 SGHTA and CDR2 FQGNSA. V was clipped by 1 base and J by 0 bases, with 7 bases between them. The CDR3 consists of 15 residues. The CDR3 bases are TGTGCCAGCAGCTTAGGCAGGGTCTCCTACAATGAGCAGTTCTTC. This sequence encodes CASSLGRVSYNEQFF.

The chain couples TRBV6-2 or TRBV6-3 to TRBJ2-7, with unresolved D. Looked up from germline, CDR1 is MNHEY and CDR2 is SVGEGT. The CDR3 covers 10 residues. The V end was cut by 4 bases, the J end by 9 bases, with 7 bases between. The CDR3 region is CASSSNVQYF. CDR3 coding DNA: TGTGCCAGCAGTTCCAATGTGCAGTACTTC.

This clone has more than one count but fewer than ten. The V call is TRBV2, the J call TRBJ2-7, with TRBD1 matching over 8 bases. Germline values: CDR1 SNHLY, CDR2 FYNNEI. The junction had 5 bases not matched to a gene; V was cut back by 6 bases and J by 1 base. The CDR3 totals 14 residues. The CDR3 is CASSVDRASYEQYF. CDR3 nucleotide sequence: TGTGCCAGCAGCGTGGACAGGGCTTCCTACGAGCAGTACTTC.

The V call is TRBV7-9, the J call TRBJ1-2, with D unresolved. There are 11 residues in the CDR3. Deletions cut 5 bases from V and 13 bases from J, with 14 bases between. The germline CDR1 and CDR2 sequences are SEHNR and FQNEAQ (reference sequence). CDR3 DNA: TGTGCCAGCAGCGAGAAGATTTCCTCCACCTTC. It translates to CASSEKISSTF.

This clone showed up just once. The chain couples TRBV6-5 to TRBJ1-2; TRBD1 agrees at 8 bases. Germline CDR1 is MNHEY and CDR2 is SVGAGI. V lost 6 bases, J lost 8 bases, and 5 bases stayed unmatched. The CDR3 spans 12 residues. The CDR3 spells CASSGQGYGYTF. The CDR3 DNA is TGTGCCAGCAGCGGACAGGGATACGGCTACACCTTC.

The chain employs TRBV2 and TRBJ1-1; 8 nucleotides line up with TRBD1. This CDR3 has 14 amino acids. With 8 bases clipped from V and 8 bases from J, the junction kept 13 bases outside the gene matches. Germline values: CDR1 SNHLY, CDR2 FYNNEI. CDR3 DNA sequence: TGTGCCAGCTCCCGGGACAGGACGCAAGCCGAAGCTTTCTTT. This encodes CASSRDRTQAEAFF.

As concerns this clone: This same CDR3 is encoded by further DNA sequences in the sample. The V and J genes are TRBV7-2 and TRBJ1-1; D not resolved. This CDR3 spans 13 amino acids. The ends were cut back, 2 bases at V and 1 base at J, with 5 bases in the middle. Germline CDR1 reads SGHTA; CDR2 reads FQGNSA. DNA for the CDR3: TGTGCCAGCAGCTTAACGGGGAACACTGAAGCTTTCTTT. Its translation: CASSLTGNTEAFF. Together with reference TRBV7-2 and TRBJ1-1, the CDR3 gives the full variable domain: GAGVSQSPSNKVTEKGKDVELRCDPISGHTALYWYRQSLGQGLEFLIYFQGNSAPDKSGLPSDRFSAERTGGSVSTLTIQRTQQEDSAVYLCASSLTGNTEAFFGQGTRLTVV.

The chain recombines TRBV14 with TRBJ2-7, with D possibly TRBD2 on 5 matching bases. The germline CDR1 and CDR2 sequences are SGHDN and FVKESK. This CDR3 comprises 13 residues. V shed 2 bases and J shed 3 bases, with 8 bases lying between them. The CDR3 nucleotides are TGTGCCAGCAGCCAAATGGGGAGCTACGAGCAGTACTTC. This translates into CASSQMGSYEQYF.

The chain joins TRBV11-2 to TRBJ2-1; the D is unclear. This CDR3 is 13 amino acids long. CDR1 is SGHAT and CDR2 is FQNNGV in the germline V gene. V was clipped by 5 bases and J by 7 bases, with 12 bases between them. The CDR3 protein is CASSTQPNNEQFF. DNA of the CDR3: TGTGCCAGCAGCACTCAACCAAATAATGAGCAGTTCTTC.

The chain recombines TRBV5-4 with TRBJ2-3; 7 bases align to TRBD2. The CDR3 totals 14 residues. CDR1 is SGHNT and CDR2 is YYREEE in the germline V gene (reference sequence). Unmatched junction bases numbered 3, after V lost 0 bases and J lost 5 bases. In DNA, the CDR3 is TGTGCCAGCAGCTTGGACCCTAGCGGAGATACGCAGTATTTT. It is translated as CASSLDPSGDTQYF.

Turning to this clone: This sample also contains other DNA sequences that code for the same CDR3. This chain uses TRBV5-1 with TRBJ2-5; perhaps TRBD1 as D (5 bases). This CDR3 is 13 amino acids long. Germline values: CDR1 SGHRS, CDR2 YFSETQ. The ends were cut back, 0 bases at V and 5 bases at J, with 8 bases in the middle. CDR3: CASSLGGAETQYF. In DNA, the CDR3 is TGCGCCAGCAGCTTGGGTGGGGCTGAGACCCAGTACTTC.

The CDR3 protein is CASSLDGQVSGYTF. CDR3 sequence (DNA): TGCGCCAGCAGCCTCGATGGACAGGTCTCTGGCTACACCTTC. The chain combines TRBV5-1 with TRBJ1-2; TRBD1 matches at 7 bases. CDR3 length: 14 residues. V was clipped by 4 bases and J by 7 bases; unmatched bases: 10. Germline CDR1 reads SGHRS; CDR2 reads YFSETQ. The full variable domain, its missing parts supplied by reference TRBV5-1 and TRBJ1-2, is KAGVTQTPRYLIKTRGQQVTLSCSPISGHRSVSWYQQTPGQGLQFLFEYFSETQRNKGNFPGRFSGRQFSNSRSEMNVSTLELGDSALYLCASSLDGQVSGYTFGSGTRLTVV.

The chain has TRBV3-1 (or the pseudogene TRBV3-2) and TRBJ2-7, with 14 bases aligning to TRBD2. Per the germline V gene, CDR1 is LGHDT and CDR2 is YNNKEL (reference sequence). CDR3 size: 17 residues. Trimming at V came to 2 bases and at J to 3 bases, leaving 6 bases not matched to a gene. CDR3 amino acids: CASSQSAGLAGGYEQYF. CDR3 nucleotide sequence: TGTGCCAGCAGCCAAAGCGCCGGACTAGCGGGGGGCTACGAGCAGTACTTC.

The chain recombines TRBV7-9 with TRBJ2-7; 7 bases are shared with TRBD2. Germline V lookup: CDR1 SEHNR, CDR2 FQNEAQ (reference sequence). The CDR3 length is 17 residues. The V and J ends lost 5 bases and 1 base, in that order; junction bases with no gene match: 14. CDR3 residues: CASSPLGAGEGSYEQYF. CDR3 in DNA: TGTGCCAGCAGCCCTCTAGGGGCGGGAGAGGGGTCCTACGAGCAGTACTTC. The full variable domain, its missing parts supplied by reference TRBV7-9 and TRBJ2-7, is DTGVSQNPRHKITKRGQNVTFRCDPISEHNRLYWYRQTLGQGPEFLTYFQNEAQLEKSRLLSDRFSAERPKGSFSTLEIQRTEQGDSAMYLCASSPLGAGEGSYEQYFGPGTRLTVT.

V usage is TRBV11-3 and J usage is TRBJ2-5; 11 bases fit TRBD2. CDR1 is SGHNT, CDR2 YENEEA, per germline. V gave up 5 bases and J gave up 1 base; unmatched junction bases: 6. CDR3 length: 16 amino acids. The chain's CDR3 is CASSPFLAGGQETQYF. For the CDR3, the DNA is TGTGCCAGCAGCCCCTTCCTAGCGGGAGGCCAAGAGACCCAGTACTTC. Based on the CDR3 plus reference TRBV11-3 and TRBJ2-5, the full variable domain is EAGVVQSPRYKIIEKKQPVAFWCNPISGHNTLYWYLQNLGQGPELLIRYENEEAVDDSQLPKDRFSAERLKGVDSTLKIQPAELGDSAVYLCASSPFLAGGQETQYFGPGTRLLVL.

The gene calls are TRBV16 and TRBJ2-1; D possibly corresponds to TRBD1 (6 bases). Germline lookup yields CDR1 KGHSY and CDR2 FQNENV. V lost 0 bases to trimming and J lost 4 bases, with 19 bases between them. The CDR3 runs to 18 residues. CDR3 in amino acids: CASSQSGYGTSLYNEQFF. The CDR3 nucleotides are TGTGCCAGCAGCCAATCTGGGTACGGGACAAGCTTATACAATGAGCAGTTCTTC. The variable domain in full, completed from reference TRBV16 and TRBJ2-1, reads GEEVAQTPKHLVRGEGQKAKLYCAPIKGHSYVFWYQQVLKNEFKFLISFQNENVFDETGMPKERFSAKCLPNSPCSLEIQATKLEDSAVYFCASSQSGYGTSLYNEQFFGPGTRLTVL.

A single count supports this clone. The sample contains more than one DNA sequence encoding this CDR3. V is TRBV5-1 and J is TRBJ2-5; 7 positions match TRBD1. Trimming removed 0 bases from V and 2 bases from J; junction bases left unmatched: 4. Germline V CDR1 and CDR2: SGHRS, YFSETQ. The CDR3 has 15 amino acids. CDR3 coding DNA: TGCGCCAGCAGCTTGGGGGGGACAGATCAAGAGACCCAGTACTTC. Residues: CASSLGGTDQETQYF.

The J gene is TRBJ2-2, the V gene TRBV7-8; 7 bases align to TRBD2. The CDR3 is 13 amino acids. The germline V gene encodes CDR1 SGHVS and CDR2 FQNEAQ. J was trimmed by 7 bases and V by 10 bases; bases with no gene match: 9. The CDR3 protein is CATLGGNVGELFF. CDR3 DNA sequence: TGTGCCACCCTGGGGGGGAACGTCGGGGAGCTGTTTTTT.

The gene calls are TRBV9 and TRBJ1-2, with a weak D call TRBD1 (5 bases). With 3 bases removed from V and 4 bases from J, the gap between germline ends came to 19 bases. The CDR3 sequence is 16 residues long. The germline V gene has CDR1 SGDLS and CDR2 YYNGEE. In nucleotides, the CDR3 is TGTGCCAGCAGCGCGGAGGGGCGGGAGGTGTTCTATGGCTACACCTTC. It translates to CASSAEGREVFYGYTF.

The rearrangement uses TRBV12-3 or TRBV12-4 and TRBJ2-3; the D is unclear. The CDR3 sequence is 13 residues long. Between the trimmed V and J ends, which lost 4 bases and 1 base, there was a span of 6 bases. The CDR3 bases are TGTGCCAGCAGTTCCAGTCGCACAGATACGCAGTATTTT. The encoded protein is CASSSSRTDTQYF.

The chain couples TRBV13 to TRBJ1-4, with D maybe TRBD1 (5 bases). Trimming left V 3 bases short and J 6 bases short, with 8 bases between. The germline V gene encodes CDR1 PRHDT and CDR2 FYEKMQ (reference sequence). The CDR3 sequence is 13 residues long. CDR3 sequence reads: CASSLPGDEKLFF. Written as DNA, the CDR3 is TGTGCCAGCAGCTTGCCGGGGGATGAAAAACTGTTTTTT.

The gene calls are TRBV12-5 and TRBJ1-1; TRBD1 might be the D (5 bases). This CDR3 is 13 amino acids long. Germline values: CDR1 LGHNT, CDR2 FRNRAP. Trimming removed 4 bases from V and 5 bases from J, with 11 bases in between. The CDR3 region has the DNA TGTGCTAGTGGTTCCTCCGGGGGGACTGAAGCTTTCTTT. It specifies CASGSSGGTEAFF.

The V call is TRBV30, the J call TRBJ2-2, with D maybe TRBD1 (6 bases). Trimming took off 5 bases at V and 6 bases at J, with 10 bases between the two ends. This CDR3 comprises 12 residues. Germline values: CDR1 GTSNPN, CDR2 SVGIG (reference sequence). DNA for the CDR3: TGTGCCTGGCTCTGGGGGCCCGGGGAGCTGTTTTTT. Translating gives CAWLWGPGELFF. The variable domain in full, with the rest retrieved from reference TRBV30 and TRBJ2-2, is SQTIHQWPATLVQPVGSPLSLECTVEGTSNPNLYWYRQAAGRGLQLLFYSVGIGQISSEVPQNLSASRPQDRQFILSSKKLLLSDSGFYLCAWLWGPGELFFGEGSRLTVL.

V usage is TRBV5-1 and J usage is TRBJ2-5, with 7 nucleotides matching TRBD1. V gave up 0 bases and J gave up 1 base; unmatched junction bases: 6. There are 16 residues in the CDR3. Looked up from germline, CDR1 is SGHRS and CDR2 is YFSETQ. The DNA for the CDR3 is TGCGCCAGCAGCTTGGGCCAGGGGGTTATCCAAGAGACCCAGTACTTC. This encodes CASSLGQGVIQETQYF.

CDR3 DNA: TGTGCCAGCAGCTATGACAGGGGTCAGATGGGCAATCAGCCCCAGCATTTT. Its translation is CASSYDRGQMGNQPQHF. The chain links TRBV7-9 to TRBJ1-5, with 8 bases aligning to TRBD1. V shed 4 bases and J 2 bases; nucleotides not matched to a gene: 10. Per germline, CDR1 SEHNR and CDR2 FQNEAQ (reference sequence). CDR3 length: 17 amino acids.

This chain connects TRBV10-1 to TRBJ1-2; no reliable D call. Per the germline V gene, CDR1 is WNHNN and CDR2 is SYGVQD (reference sequence). V was shortened by 0 bases and J by 4 bases, with 6 bases between the two germline ends. The CDR3 has 13 amino acids. CDR3 region: CASSESAAYGYTF. DNA of the CDR3: TGCGCCAGCAGTGAGTCTGCGGCCTATGGCTACACCTTC.

A single count supports this clone. V gene TRBV9 combines with J gene TRBJ1-1; weak D call: TRBD1 (6 bases). Germline V gives CDR1 SGDLS, CDR2 YYNGEE. Deletions cut 2 bases from V and 1 base from J, with 12 bases between. This CDR3 contains 15 residues. The CDR3 region has the DNA TGTGCCAGCAGCGTGGCCGGGACAAAGAACACTGAAGCTTTCTTT. Its protein is CASSVAGTKNTEAFF.

The chain is built from TRBV3-1 (or the pseudogene TRBV3-2) and TRBJ2-7; 9 bases line up with TRBD2. V shed 4 bases, J shed 6 bases, and the junction held 10 bases outside the gene matches. Germline loops: CDR1 LGHDT, CDR2 YNNKEL (reference sequence). CDR3 length equals 15 residues. The CDR3 protein is CASSLPGLATGEQYF. The CDR3 region has the DNA TGTGCCAGCAGCCTACCGGGACTAGCAACGGGCGAGCAGTACTTC.

The chain carries TRBV5-4 and TRBJ2-1; 9 bases agree with TRBD2. The CDR3 is made up of 18 amino acids. CDR1 SGHNT and CDR2 YYREEE come from the germline V gene (reference sequence). With 4 bases clipped from V and 0 bases from J, the junction kept 11 bases outside the gene matches. The CDR3 coding sequence is TGTGCCAGCAGCCGATTAGTAGCGGGAGTAAGCTCCTACAATGAGCAGTTCTTC. Its translation is CASSRLVAGVSSYNEQFF.

The J gene is TRBJ1-1, the V gene TRBV5-6, with 7 bases aligning to TRBD1. Germline CDR1 is SGHDT and CDR2 is YYEEEE. This CDR3 is built from 19 residues. With 4 bases clipped from V and 3 bases from J, the junction kept 21 bases outside the gene matches. The CDR3 here is CASSPLGWAAGGSDTEAFF. The CDR3 DNA reads TGTGCCAGCAGCCCTTTAGGTTGGGCGGCAGGGGGAAGCGACACTGAAGCTTTCTTT.